These T cell receptor beta chains were read from a single sample in a study of T-cell memory formation after mild COVID-19. TCRdb ran MiXCR on the 5' RACE reads and lists one entry per CDR3 protein. This sample has roughly 600,000 distinct CDR3 sequences; roughly 18% occur once, and the top ten carry around 12%. Sequencing was done on a sample of PBMCs or a T cell subset sorted from them (not recorded which). The receptors originated from an adult woman who had mild COVID-19 (a few samples of this study predate the infection). Cell type and time point are not known. Each CDR3 is given with its conserved first and last residue. D genes are given only for firm matches. Clone size, where shown, is once, few, many, or a class for clones that have expanded.

CDR3aa	CDR3nt	j_gene	v_gene	abundance	d_gene
CASSLEGPGYTGELFF	TGTGCCAGCAGCTTAGAAGGGCCAGGATACACCGGGGAGCTGTTTTTT	TRBJ2-2	TRBV7-9	few	NA
CASSLRSQGEIIF	TGCGCCAGCAGCTTGAGATCCCAGGGTGAAATTATTTTT	TRBJ1-3	TRBV5-1	once	NA
CASSPQTSGANVLTF	TGTGCCAGCTCACCACAGACCTCTGGGGCCAACGTCCTGACTTTC	TRBJ2-6	TRBV18	NA	NA
CASRRDTKQFF	TGTGCCAGCAGGAGGGACACCAAGCAGTTCTTC	TRBJ2-1	TRBV12-3/TRBV12-4	NA	NA
CASSSHEGHNIQYF	TGTGCCAGCAGCTCCCATGAGGGTCATAACATTCAGTACTTC	TRBJ2-4	TRBV7-9	NA	NA
CASSFEEQGVYEAFF	TGTGCCAGCAGCTTTGAAGAACAGGGAGTTTACGAAGCTTTCTTT	TRBJ1-1	TRBV7-9	NA	NA
CASSKRVVRGPCNQPQHF	TGTGCCAGCAGCAAAAGGGTAGTCAGGGGGCCATGCAATCAGCCCCAGCATTTT	TRBJ1-5	TRBV21-1	NA	NA
CASSPSGGSSYEQYF	TGCGCCAGCAGCCCGAGCGGGGGGAGCTCCTACGAGCAGTACTTC	TRBJ2-7	TRBV4-1	NA	TRBD2
CASSSFNPQYF	TGTGCCAGCAGCTCCTTTAATCCCCAGTACTTC	TRBJ2-5	TRBV7-9	few	NA
CATGRDTDTQYF	TGTGCCACCGGACGGGACACAGATACGCAGTATTTT	TRBJ2-3	TRBV24-1	few	NA
CASTLWDSDTYEQYF	TGTGCCAGCACCCTATGGGACAGCGACACATACGAGCAGTACTTC	TRBJ2-7	TRBV6-5	NA	TRBD1
CASSHNVGGIEEQYF	TGTGCCAGCAGTCACAACGTGGGGGGAATCGAGGAGCAGTACTTC	TRBJ2-7	TRBV14	many	NA
CASSQPGLEQFF	TGTGCCAGCAGCCAACCGGGTCTTGAGCAGTTCTTC	TRBJ2-1	TRBV5-4	NA	NA
CASSLHGGQETQYF	TGTGCCAGCAGCTTGCATGGGGGCCAAGAGACCCAGTACTTC	TRBJ2-5	TRBV7-9	few	NA
CSARGTAEGEQFF	TGCAGTGCTAGAGGGACCGCCGAGGGTGAGCAGTTCTTC	TRBJ2-1	TRBV20-1	NA	NA
CASTRSGGGYEQYF	TGTGCCAGCACCCGGAGCGGGGGGGGCTACGAGCAGTACTTC	TRBJ2-7	TRBV7-2	NA	TRBD2
CASSVVSGSPNEQFF	TGTGCCAGCAGCGTAGTTAGCGGGAGCCCCAATGAGCAGTTCTTC	TRBJ2-1	TRBV9	NA	TRBD2
CAWSQGGTGELFF	TGTGCCTGGAGCCAGGGGGGGACCGGGGAGCTGTTTTTT	TRBJ2-2	TRBV30	few	NA
CATNAGGGNIDEQFF	TGTGCCACCAATGCGGGAGGGGGTAATATCGATGAGCAGTTCTTC	TRBJ2-1	TRBV24-1	NA	TRBD2
CAVLIGQSSYEQYF	TGTGCCGTTCTTATCGGCCAGAGCTCCTACGAGCAGTACTTC	TRBJ2-7	TRBV2	NA	NA
CASRLRLTGIHTEAFF	TGCGCCAGCAGACTTCGCCTGACAGGGATCCACACTGAAGCTTTCTTT	TRBJ1-1	TRBV5-1	few	TRBD1
CSARTGQGERAFF	TGCAGTGCTAGAACCGGACAGGGGGAGAGAGCTTTCTTT	TRBJ1-1	TRBV20-1	NA	TRBD1
CASSAGRLPPEAFF	TGTGCCAGTAGTGCGGGACGATTGCCCCCTGAAGCTTTCTTT	TRBJ1-1	TRBV19	NA	NA
CSARDVAGAEHEQYF	TGCAGTGCTAGAGATGTGGCAGGGGCTGAACACGAGCAGTACTTC	TRBJ2-7	TRBV20-1	NA	NA
CSVEFAPNSNYGYTF	TGCAGCGTTGAATTCGCACCGAATAGCAACTATGGCTACACCTTC	TRBJ1-2	TRBV29-1	few	NA
CASSLAQGPTTYEQYF	TGTGCCAGCAGCTTAGCGCAGGGTCCCACCACCTACGAGCAGTACTTC	TRBJ2-7	TRBV7-6	NA	NA
CSVPSGVTFGEQYF	TGCAGCGTCCCTAGCGGGGTGACCTTCGGCGAGCAGTACTTC	TRBJ2-7	TRBV29-1	NA	TRBD2
CASSKEVWDYEQYF	TGTGCCAGCAGCAAAGAAGTGTGGGACTACGAGCAGTACTTC	TRBJ2-7	TRBV4-2	NA	NA
CASGEANTEAFF	TGTGCCAGCGGGGAGGCGAACACTGAAGCTTTCTTT	TRBJ1-1	TRBV7-9	NA	NA
CSPHPPASQPQHF	TGCAGCCCCCACCCTCCGGCTAGTCAGCCCCAGCATTTT	TRBJ1-5	TRBV29-1	few	NA
CASSLEPPGTRRNTEAFF	TGCGCCAGCAGCTTGGAGCCCCCAGGGACCCGCCGGAACACTGAAGCTTTCTTT	TRBJ1-1	TRBV5-1	once	NA
CASSQGRVRGRGDTQYF	TGCGCCAGCAGCCAAGGGAGGGTACGGGGGAGGGGAGATACGCAGTATTTT	TRBJ2-3	TRBV4-1	few	TRBD2
CASSFLGGGSTNEQYF	TGTGCCAGCAGTTTTTTGGGGGGCGGGAGTACGAACGAGCAGTACTTC	TRBJ2-7	TRBV12-3/TRBV12-4	few	NA
CATSRDLGSPGNTIYF	TGTGCCACCAGCAGAGATCTGGGCAGTCCCGGAAACACCATATATTTT	TRBJ1-3	TRBV15	NA	NA
CASSIGQGAWASNIQYF	TGTGCCAGTAGTATCGGACAGGGGGCGTGGGCTAGTAACATTCAGTACTTC	TRBJ2-4	TRBV19	many	TRBD1
CASSLWGGASTDTQYF	TGCGCCAGCAGCTTATGGGGGGGGGCTTCCACAGATACGCAGTATTTT	TRBJ2-3	TRBV5-1	few	NA
CASSPQGRVQETQYF	TGCGCCAGCAGCCCGCAAGGTCGGGTCCAAGAGACCCAGTACTTC	TRBJ2-5	TRBV5-1	few	NA
CASSLKRGIDTEAFF	TGCGCCAGCAGCTTGAAGAGGGGGATCGACACTGAAGCTTTCTTT	TRBJ1-1	TRBV5-1	NA	NA
CASSQRGSGRKIYNEQFF	TGCGCCAGCAGCCAAAGGGGGAGCGGGAGGAAAATCTACAATGAGCAGTTCTTC	TRBJ2-1	TRBV4-3	NA	TRBD2
CASIPLRRGAKSTDTQYF	TGTGCCAGCATCCCCTTGCGGCGGGGGGCCAAATCCACAGATACGCAGTATTTT	TRBJ2-3	TRBV28	few	TRBD2
CASSFRGTSGDTQYF	TGTGCCAGCAGCTTCAGGGGGACTAGCGGAGATACGCAGTATTTT	TRBJ2-3	TRBV5-6	once	TRBD2
CATSPTSGGEETQYF	TGTGCCACCAGCCCGACTAGCGGGGGGGAGGAGACCCAGTACTTC	TRBJ2-5	TRBV15	NA	TRBD2
CASSEEGQAWDPYGYTF	TGTGCCAGCAGTGAAGAGGGACAGGCCTGGGATCCCTATGGCTACACCTTC	TRBJ1-2	TRBV2	NA	TRBD1
CASSVSGGKETQYF	TGTGCCAGCAGCGTTAGCGGGGGAAAAGAGACCCAGTACTTC	TRBJ2-5	TRBV7-7	NA	TRBD2
CASSLWEGGYGYTF	TGTGCCAGCAGCTTATGGGAGGGCGGCTATGGCTACACCTTC	TRBJ1-2	TRBV7-2	NA	NA
CASSPQDGPYGYTF	TGCGCCAGCAGCCCGCAGGACGGGCCCTATGGCTACACCTTC	TRBJ1-2	TRBV5-1	few	NA
CASSVEASGGNDPNTGELFF	TGTGCCAGCAGCGTAGAGGCTAGCGGGGGGAATGATCCGAACACCGGGGAGCTGTTTTTT	TRBJ2-2	TRBV9	NA	TRBD2
CASIQENGYTF	TGTGCCAGCATCCAAGAAAATGGCTACACCTTC	TRBJ1-2	TRBV6-6	NA	NA
CASRTTGSYEQYF	TGTGCCAGCAGAACAACAGGGTCCTACGAGCAGTACTTC	TRBJ2-7	TRBV28	few	NA
CATGTGVNEQFF	TGTGCCACCGGAACAGGGGTCAATGAGCAGTTCTTC	TRBJ2-1	TRBV24-1	NA	TRBD1
CAISESVAGFNEQFF	TGTGCCATCAGTGAGTCGGTAGCGGGTTTCAATGAGCAGTTCTTC	TRBJ2-1	TRBV10-3	few	TRBD2
CASSLPGTGGACTF	TGCGCCAGCAGCTTACCCGGGACAGGGGGCGCTTGCACCTTC	TRBJ1-2	TRBV5-1	few	TRBD1
CASANDRRYGYTF	TGTGCCAGCGCTAACGACAGGCGCTATGGCTACACCTTC	TRBJ1-2	TRBV2	NA	NA
CASSLAVARYTF	TGTGCCAGCAGTTTAGCGGTAGCCCGCTACACCTTC	TRBJ1-2	TRBV12-3/TRBV12-4	NA	NA